This T cell receptor (beta chain) comes out of a study of cytomegalovirus exposure and HLA in healthy donors. Study-wide findings and caveats: When presence/absence was analysed, sequencing depth was taken to be roughly uniform across donors. Many donors carried some public TCRs, although rarity characterized most TCR sequences. Investigators reported more than 150 TCR beta chains as tied to cytomegalovirus. Earlier analysis yielded a pattern in which most TCR beta V segments were productive about 90% or about 30% of the time.

The study ran its PCR with 60 Vbeta and 13 Jbeta primers. Assay used: immunoSEQ multiplex PCR; TCRdb lists only in-frame clones, some missing. The table includes 35,000 to 45,000 clones, roughly 60% detected once. The CDR3 length is 17 residues. CDR1 and CDR2 (germline): MNHNS, SASEGT. Trimming removed 5 bases at V and 0 bases at J, with 16 bases between. Notes on this clone: Its antigen is currently unknown.

This receptor was identified in a man aged 60 to 69 in good health and CMV-seropositive. Sequenced sample: PBMCs. V and J are TRBV6-1 and TRBJ2-2; a possible D gene is TRBD2 (7 bases). Here the CDR3 DNA reads TGTGCCAGCAGTCAAGGAAGGGGGGGTGCGAACACCGGGGAGCTGTTTTTT. It specifies CASSQGRGGANTGELFF.